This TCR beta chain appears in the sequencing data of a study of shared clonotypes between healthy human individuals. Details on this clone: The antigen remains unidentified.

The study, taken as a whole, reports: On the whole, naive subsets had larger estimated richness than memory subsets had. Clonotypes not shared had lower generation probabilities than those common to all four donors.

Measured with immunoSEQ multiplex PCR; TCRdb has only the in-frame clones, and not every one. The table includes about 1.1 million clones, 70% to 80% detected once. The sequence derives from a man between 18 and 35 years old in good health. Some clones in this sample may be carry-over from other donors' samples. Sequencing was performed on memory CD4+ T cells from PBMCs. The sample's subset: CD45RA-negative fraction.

The CDR3 loop reads CASSLSYRGGDQGLEAFF. DNA for the CDR3: TGTGCCAGCAGTTTATCCTACAGGGGTGGCGACCAGGGACTTGAAGCTTTCTTT. V usage is TRBV28 and J usage is TRBJ1-1; 7 bases are shared with TRBD1. The ends lost 1 base at V and 7 bases at J; junction bases unmatched: 18. Germline V CDR1 and CDR2: MDHEN, SYDVKM. There are 18 residues in the CDR3. The full variable domain, with the rest looked up from reference TRBV28 and TRBJ1-1, is DVKVTQSSRYLVKRTGEKVFLECVQDMDHENMFWYRQDPGLGLRLIYFSYDVKMKEKGDIPEGYSVSREKKERFSLILESASTNQTSMYLCASSLSYRGGDQGLEAFFGQGTRLTVV.